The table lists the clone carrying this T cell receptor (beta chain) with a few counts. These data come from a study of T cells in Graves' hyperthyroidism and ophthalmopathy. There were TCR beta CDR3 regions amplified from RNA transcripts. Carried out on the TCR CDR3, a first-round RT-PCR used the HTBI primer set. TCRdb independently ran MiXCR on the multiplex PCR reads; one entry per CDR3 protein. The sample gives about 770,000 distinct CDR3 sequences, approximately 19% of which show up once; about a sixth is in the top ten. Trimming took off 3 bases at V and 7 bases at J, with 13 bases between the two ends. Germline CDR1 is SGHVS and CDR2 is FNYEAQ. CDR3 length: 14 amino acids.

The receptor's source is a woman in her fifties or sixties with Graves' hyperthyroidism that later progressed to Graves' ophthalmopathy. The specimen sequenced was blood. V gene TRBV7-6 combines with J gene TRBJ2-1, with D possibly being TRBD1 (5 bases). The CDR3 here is CASSFLTDDNEQFF. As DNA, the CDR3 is TGTGCCAGCAGCTTCCTGACAGATGATAATGAGCAGTTCTTC. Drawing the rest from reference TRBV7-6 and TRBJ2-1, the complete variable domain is GAGVSQSPRYKVTKRGQDVALRCDPISGHVSLYWYRQALGQGPEFLTYFNYEAQQDKSGLPNDRFSAERPEGSISTLTIQRTEQRDSAMYRCASSFLTDDNEQFFGPGTRLTVL.